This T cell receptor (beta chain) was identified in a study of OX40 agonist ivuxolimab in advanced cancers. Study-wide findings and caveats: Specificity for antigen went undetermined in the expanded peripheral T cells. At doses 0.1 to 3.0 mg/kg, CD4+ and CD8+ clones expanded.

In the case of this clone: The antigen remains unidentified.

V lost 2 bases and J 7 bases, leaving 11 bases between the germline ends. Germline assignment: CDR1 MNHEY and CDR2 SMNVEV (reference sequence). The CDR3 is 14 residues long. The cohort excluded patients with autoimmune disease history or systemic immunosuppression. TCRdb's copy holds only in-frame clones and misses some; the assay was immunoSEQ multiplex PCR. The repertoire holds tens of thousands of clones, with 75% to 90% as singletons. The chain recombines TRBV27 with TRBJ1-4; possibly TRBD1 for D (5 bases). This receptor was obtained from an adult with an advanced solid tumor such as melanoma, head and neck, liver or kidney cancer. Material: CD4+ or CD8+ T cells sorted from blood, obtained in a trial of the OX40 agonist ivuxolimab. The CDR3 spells CASSLLSGREKLFF. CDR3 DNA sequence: TGTGCCAGCAGTTTACTCTCAGGGCGTGAAAAACTGTTTTTT.